Each of the 18 T cell receptor beta chains below was sequenced from the same sample in a study of CD4+ T cells in melanoma. Clones were read by immunoSEQ multiplex PCR, and TCRdb kept only the in-frame ones, dropping some. The table lists around 16,000 clones, around 76% of them singletons. Sequenced: cells from a culture (not recorded whether cultured in vitro). These receptors came from a human donor with melanoma.

The CDR3 DNA follows: TGTGCCACCCAGATAGGAAACACCATATATTTT. It codes for CATQIGNTIYF. The V and J genes are TRBV6-1 and TRBJ1-3; no reliable D call. There are 11 residues in the CDR3. Germline-derived CDR1 and CDR2 are MNHNS and SASEGT. Trimming took 10 bases from V and 4 from J, leaving 8 bases between them.

This clone was found once. The V call is TRBV29-1, the J call TRBJ2-5; 7 nucleotides align to TRBD1. Germline V gives CDR1 SQVTM, CDR2 ANQGSEA. The V segment lost 0 bases and the J segment 5 bases; nucleotides outside the gene matches: 9. The CDR3 runs 15 residues. CDR3 in DNA: TGCAGCGTTGAAGAGAGACAGGGCTTTAGGGAGACCCAGTACTTC. Its translation is CSVEERQGFRETQYF.

The V gene is TRBV4-1, the J gene TRBJ2-6; D perhaps matches TRBD2 (6 bases). The V gene's germline CDR1 is MGHRA and CDR2 YSYEKL. The CDR3 consists of 17 residues. V was shortened by 5 bases and J by 0 bases, with 14 bases between the two germline ends. CDR3 nucleotide sequence: TGCGCCAGCAGCACAACCCCCGGGGGCTCTGGGGCCAACGTCCTGACTTTC. Translated: CASSTTPGGSGANVLTF.

This chain joins TRBV2 and TRBJ1-3; D gene ambiguous. V was pared by 6 bases and J by 4 bases, with 16 bases between. This CDR3 comprises 15 residues. Per germline, CDR1 SNHLY and CDR2 FYNNEI. CDR3 nucleotide sequence: TGTGCCAGCAGGATAAACCGTAATACCGGAAACACCATATATTTT. Translation gives CASRINRNTGNTIYF.

The chain employs TRBV2 and TRBJ2-3; D is unresolved. Trimming stripped 8 bases from V and 5 bases from J, with 11 bases between. The germline CDR1 and CDR2 sequences are SNHLY and FYNNEI. The CDR3 spans 12 residues. In DNA, the CDR3 is TGTGCCAGCGGGTTCCGGGTAGATACGCAGTATTTT. Translation: CASGFRVDTQYF.

The J gene is TRBJ2-3, the V gene TRBV5-1; no clear D gene. V was shortened by 0 bases and J by 0 bases, with 8 bases between the two germline ends. CDR3 size: 15 residues. Germline CDR1 and CDR2: SGHRS and YFSETQ. CDR3 DNA sequence: TGCGCCAGCAGCTTGGCCTTAGCTAGCACAGATACGCAGTATTTT. This translates into CASSLALASTDTQYF.

J is TRBJ1-2 and V is TRBV19; D possibly corresponds to TRBD1 (5 bases). CDR1 LNHDA and CDR2 SQIVND come from the germline V gene (reference sequence). Trimming pared 3 bases from V and 6 bases from J, leaving 11 bases between. This CDR3 spans 13 amino acids. As DNA, the CDR3 is TGTGCCAGTAGTATGACCAGGGCGGATGGCTACACCTTC. Protein sequence: CASSMTRADGYTF.

V gene TRBV19 combines with J gene TRBJ2-3, with no clear D. From germline, CDR1 is LNHDA and CDR2 SQIVND (reference sequence). CDR3 length equals 12 residues. CDR3 sequence reads: CSTRGPGDTQYF. CDR3 sequence (DNA): TGTTCAACCAGAGGCCCCGGAGATACGCAGTATTTT.

The chain joins TRBV19 to TRBJ2-1; unclear D gene. CDR3 length equals 13 residues. Between the trimmed V and J ends, which lost 3 bases and 10 bases, there was a span of 13 bases. Germline V gene lookup returns CDR1 LNHDA and CDR2 SQIVND (reference sequence). The CDR3 coding sequence is TGTGCCAGTAGTATTGCCCTCCTCGGGGAGCAGTTCTTC. Translating gives CASSIALLGEQFF.

This chain connects TRBV6-1 to TRBJ2-1, with a weak D call TRBD2 (6 bases). The CDR3 has 15 residues. The germline CDR1 and CDR2 sequences are MNHNS and SASEGT. V was trimmed by 7 bases and J by 2 bases, leaving 15 bases between them. This chain's CDR3 is CASKFPGGAYNEQFF. In DNA, the CDR3 is TGTGCCAGCAAGTTCCCCGGGGGTGCCTACAATGAGCAGTTCTTC.

DNA of the CDR3: TGCGCCAGCAGTGTCGGCAGACAAGAGACCCAGTACTTC. The encoded protein is CASSVGRQETQYF. The chain carries TRBV10-2 and TRBJ2-5; D is uncertain. This CDR3 is built from 13 residues. The V end was cut by 4 bases, the J end by 2 bases, with 8 bases between. The germline gives CDR1 WSHSY, CDR2 SAAADI.

The CDR3: CASSPAWDPANEQFF. CDR3 sequence (DNA): TGCGCCAGCAGCCCAGCCTGGGATCCGGCCAATGAGCAGTTCTTC. This rearrangement joins TRBV5-1 to TRBJ2-1; D not certain. Per germline, CDR1 SGHRS and CDR2 YFSETQ. The V end lost 4 bases, the J end lost 6 bases, and 17 bases lay between the germline ends. The CDR3 consists of 15 residues.

The V gene is TRBV2, the J gene TRBJ1-2; D is ambiguous. This CDR3 region has 13 residues. Germline values: CDR1 SNHLY, CDR2 FYNNEI. Trimming cost V 7 bases and J 2 bases, with 11 bases left between them. CDR3 loop: CASTAGGNYGYTF. The CDR3 DNA is TGTGCCAGCACCGCCGGAGGCAACTATGGCTACACCTTC.

The chain uses TRBV15 and TRBJ1-2, with D unresolved. V dropped 1 base and J dropped 0 bases, with 15 bases sitting between them. The germline CDR1 and CDR2 sequences are LNHNV and YYDKDF (reference sequence). This CDR3 comprises 17 residues. In DNA form, the CDR3 reads TGTGCCACCAGCAGAGGGGAGACACTTACATCTAACTATGGCTACACCTTC. It is translated as CATSRGETLTSNYGYTF. Supplemented by reference TRBV15 and TRBJ1-2, the full variable domain reads DAMVIQNPRYQVTQFGKPVTLSCSQTLNHNVMYWYQQKSSQAPKLLFHYYDKDFNNEADTPDNFQSRRPNTSFCFLDIRSPGLGDTAMYLCATSRGETLTSNYGYTFGSGTRLTVV.

In this sample, this clone turned up once. The CDR3 loop is CAISGVAGGTDTQYF. DNA of the CDR3: TGTGCCATCAGTGGGGTAGCGGGGGGCACAGATACGCAGTATTTT. V and J are TRBV10-3 and TRBJ2-3; 9 bases line up with TRBD2. The CDR3 extends over 15 amino acids. The ends lost 4 bases at V and 1 base at J; junction bases unmatched: 3. Germline-derived CDR1 and CDR2 are ENHRY and SYGVKD.

The J gene is TRBJ2-1, the V gene TRBV12-5; TRBD2 matches at 7 bases. After removal of 1 base from V and 15 bases from J, the junction contained 9 bases not matched to a gene. Germline CDR1 and CDR2: LGHNT and FRNRAP. The CDR3 covers 13 residues. CDR3 in DNA: TGTGCTAGTGGTTTGGAACCGGGACTACCCCCGTTCTTC. It specifies CASGLEPGLPPFF. Supplemented by reference TRBV12-5 and TRBJ2-1, the full variable domain reads DARVTQTPRHKVTEMGQEVTMRCQPILGHNTVFWYRQTMMQGLELLAYFRNRAPLDDSGMPKDRFSAEMPDATLATLKIQPSEPRDSAVYFCASGLEPGLPPFFGPGTRLTVL.

The chain carries TRBV4-2 and TRBJ1-1, with 8 positions matching TRBD1. V trimming: 5 bases; J trimming: 5 bases; junction bases outside the gene matches: 7. This CDR3 is 14 amino acids long. CDR1 and CDR2 from the germline V gene are LGHNA and YNFKEQ. CDR3 sequence (DNA): TGTGCCAGCAGCTTGGCAGGGGGCGTGACTGAAGCTTTCTTT. Translation: CASSLAGGVTEAFF.

The V call is TRBV6-1, the J call TRBJ1-4, with unresolved D. Germline V gene lookup returns CDR1 MNHNS and CDR2 SASEGT. This CDR3 spans 13 amino acids. With 4 bases removed from V and 8 bases from J, the gap between germline ends came to 11 bases. The CDR3 spells CASSVGLWEKLFF. CDR3 nucleotides: TGTGCCAGCAGTGTGGGGTTATGGGAAAAACTGTTTTTT.